The present entry profiles one TCR beta chain with its context. The data stem from a study of blood T cells in healthy people across ages. A second PCR, run for about 6 to 12 cycles, used a sample-barcoded 5' primer plus a J-beta primer mix. TCRdb re-called the 5' RACE reads through MiXCR, storing one row per CDR3 protein. The sample lists under 1,000,000 distinct CDR3 sequences, about half occurring once. Sequences were obtained from blood. The receptor's source is a man of 80 years or more in good health.

The CDR3 nucleotides are TGTGCCAGCAGCTTACGGGCCACAGATGGGGGGGCTGGGACCCAGTACTTC. Translating it yields CASSLRATDGGAGTQYF. J is TRBJ2-5 and V is TRBV7-2; D possibly corresponds to TRBD2 (7 bases). V was shortened by 2 bases and J by 7 bases, with 23 bases between the two germline ends. Germline lookup yields CDR1 SGHTA and CDR2 FQGNSA. There are 17 residues in the CDR3.